The 8 T cell receptor beta chains below all came from one sample that was sequenced in a study of control samples from healthy donors and cancer patients. Sequencing used immunoSEQ multiplex PCR; TCRdb keeps in-frame clones, though not all of them. Of about 69,000 clones in the sample, about nine tenths were seen once. Material for sequencing was PBMCs. The receptors derive from a man aged 55 to 70 with lung cancer.

This chain connects TRBV10-3 to TRBJ1-3, with 9 bases identical to TRBD1. The V gene's germline CDR1 is ENHRY and CDR2 SYGVKD. The trim removed 3 bases at V and 3 bases at J, leaving 3 bases unmatched. The CDR3 spans 15 residues. The CDR3 region has the DNA TGTGCCATCAGTGACACAGGGGGCTATGGAAACACCATATATTTT. This translates into CAISDTGGYGNTIYF.

V and J are TRBV6-5 and TRBJ2-7; tentatively, D is TRBD1 (5 bases). The CDR3 covers 14 residues. CDR1 and CDR2 from the germline V gene are MNHEY and SVGAGI. Trimming shortened V by 8 bases and J by 2 bases, and 16 bases separated the two germline ends. For the CDR3, the DNA is TGTGCCAGCGACAGTGCTTTATCAGCCTACGAGCAGTACTTC. Its protein is CASDSALSAYEQYF.

The chain joins TRBV24-1 to TRBJ2-1, with no clear D. CDR3 length equals 14 residues. The germline CDR1 and CDR2 sequences are KGHDR and SFDVKD. V lost 7 bases and J 0 bases, leaving 9 bases between the germline ends. The CDR3 nucleotides read TGTGCCACCAGAAAGGGCAGCTCCTACAATGAGCAGTTCTTC. Amino acid sequence: CATRKGSSYNEQFF.

The rearrangement uses TRBV6-5 and TRBJ2-3; D gene uncertain. Looked up from germline, CDR1 is MNHEY and CDR2 is SVGAGI. This CDR3 is 15 amino acids long. Trimming left V 0 bases short and J 1 base short, with 8 bases between. In DNA, the CDR3 is TGTGCCAGCAGTTACTCGGCAGGTCGCACAGATACGCAGTATTTT. Its protein is CASSYSAGRTDTQYF.

The rearrangement uses TRBV6-4 and TRBJ2-2, with 8 nucleotides matching TRBD1. V shed 4 bases and J 0 bases; nucleotides not matched to a gene: 4. CDR3 length equals 16 residues. The germline V gene encodes CDR1 MRHNA and CDR2 SNTAGT. The CDR3 is CASSVQGAANTGELFF. The CDR3 bases are TGTGCCAGCAGTGTTCAGGGGGCCGCGAACACCGGGGAGCTGTTTTTT.

This clone was detected only once. The chain recombines TRBV24-1 with TRBJ2-2, with D possibly matching TRBD2 (7 bases). CDR1 is KGHDR and CDR2 is SFDVKD in the germline V gene. The germline V and J ends were trimmed by 5 bases and 3 bases, with 21 bases remaining between them. This CDR3 is 18 amino acids long. CDR3 residues: CATSGGRGGPFDTGELFF. Written as DNA, the CDR3 is TGTGCCACCAGTGGAGGTAGGGGGGGGCCTTTCGACACCGGGGAGCTGTTTTTT.

The CDR3 reads CASSPDTNYGYTF. DNA of the CDR3: TGTGCCAGCAGCCCGGACACTAACTATGGCTACACCTTC. This chain connects TRBV5-5 to TRBJ1-2, with TRBD1 as a possible D gene (5 bases). The V end lost 4 bases, the J end lost 0 bases, and 7 bases lay between the germline ends. Germline V gene sequence: CDR1 SGHKS, CDR2 YYEKEE (reference sequence). CDR3 size: 13 residues.

This chain links TRBV11-2 with TRBJ1-3; possibly TRBD1 for D (5 bases). V gave up 5 bases and J gave up 4 bases, with 18 bases separating them. The CDR3 length is 16 residues. The germline gives CDR1 SGHAT, CDR2 FQNNGV. The CDR3 DNA reads TGTGCCAGCAGCCCGGGGAGGGGTGGCGCGGGAAACACCATATATTTT. This gives the protein CASSPGRGGAGNTIYF.